The 18 T cell receptor beta chains given below trace back to one sample, sequenced in a study of radiotherapy plus CTLA-4 blockade in lung cancer. Assay: immunoSEQ multiplex PCR; the TCRdb copy retains only in-frame clones and omits some. Of around 80,000 clones listed, roughly 74% were seen once; the top ten hold approximately 10%. The sample consisted of peripheral blood, taken from a patient treated with radiotherapy plus ipilimumab. These receptors came from a human donor with non-small cell lung cancer whose response to radiotherapy plus ipilimumab could not be evaluated.

This rearrangement joins TRBV7-3 to TRBJ1-6; the D gene is possibly TRBD1 (6 bases). V was trimmed by 2 bases and J by 10 bases, leaving 15 bases between them. The CDR3 spans 15 residues. Germline V gives CDR1 SGHTA, CDR2 FQGTGA. CDR3 amino acids: CASSLLEGGRSPLHF. As DNA, the CDR3 is TGTGCCAGCAGCTTATTGGAGGGGGGGCGGTCACCCCTCCACTTT.

This chain joins TRBV28 and TRBJ1-1; D unresolved. Germline loops: CDR1 MDHEN, CDR2 SYDVKM. V was shortened by 1 base and J by 1 base, with 7 bases between the two germline ends. This CDR3 spans 14 amino acids. Here the CDR3 reads CASSLLWPNTEAFF. CDR3 nucleotides: TGTGCCAGCAGTTTATTATGGCCGAACACTGAAGCTTTCTTT. Together with reference TRBV28 and TRBJ1-1, the CDR3 gives the full variable domain: DVKVTQSSRYLVKRTGEKVFLECVQDMDHENMFWYRQDPGLGLRLIYFSYDVKMKEKGDIPEGYSVSREKKERFSLILESASTNQTSMYLCASSLLWPNTEAFFGQGTRLTVV.

The V call is TRBV5-6, the J call TRBJ1-2; D not resolved. V gave up 0 bases and J gave up 3 bases, with 15 bases separating them. The length of the CDR3 is 16 residues. Germline assignment: CDR1 SGHDT and CDR2 YYEEEE. CDR3 in amino acids: CASSLAIWRKDYGYTF. The DNA of the CDR3 is TGTGCCAGCAGCTTGGCCATCTGGCGGAAGGACTATGGCTACACCTTC.

This rearrangement joins TRBV7-2 to TRBJ2-1, with TRBD2 identical over 8 bases. There are 17 residues in the CDR3. With 3 bases clipped from V and 0 bases from J, the junction kept 7 bases outside the gene matches. Germline V CDR1 and CDR2: SGHTA, FQGNSA. As DNA, the CDR3 is TGTGCCAGCAGCTTCCCGGGCGGGGGGAGCTCCTACAATGAGCAGTTCTTC. Its translation: CASSFPGGGSSYNEQFF.

This clone is labeled medium-sized. V is TRBV5-4 and J is TRBJ2-7; 10 bases agree with TRBD2. Trimming cost V 7 bases and J 6 bases; bases outside gene matches: 19. Germline V gives CDR1 SGHNT, CDR2 YYREEE (reference sequence). The CDR3 consists of 17 residues. The CDR3 sequence: CASAPVVGLAARGEQYF. Written as DNA, the CDR3 is TGTGCCAGCGCCCCGGTCGTTGGACTAGCGGCACGGGGCGAGCAGTACTTC.

This clone has just a few counts. V is TRBV18 and J is TRBJ2-1; TRBD2 matches 9 bases. CDR1 is KGHSH and CDR2 is LQKENI in the germline V gene. The ends lost 0 bases at V and 4 bases at J; junction bases unmatched: 10. There are 18 residues in the CDR3. CDR3 DNA sequence: TGTGCCAGCTCACCACCGAGGGCTAGCGGGACCTATTACAATGAGCAGTTCTTC. Its protein product is CASSPPRASGTYYNEQFF.

This chain uses TRBV5-6 with TRBJ2-3; D is unclear. CDR1 and CDR2 (germline): SGHDT, YYEEEE. Trimming took off 2 bases at V and 1 base at J, with 5 bases between the two ends. The CDR3 extends over 13 amino acids. The CDR3 DNA reads TGTGCCAGCAGCTTAGGAGGCACAGATACGCAGTATTTT. Translated: CASSLGGTDTQYF.

CDR3 region: CAWSVGVQANIQYF. CDR3 DNA sequence: TGTGCCTGGAGTGTAGGGGTACAGGCGAACATTCAGTACTTC. The chain employs TRBV30 and TRBJ2-4; the D gene is possibly TRBD1 (5 bases). The V gene's germline CDR1 is GTSNPN and CDR2 SVGIG (reference sequence). V shed 0 bases and J shed 7 bases, with 13 bases lying between them. CDR3 length: 14 amino acids.

The chain combines TRBV19 with TRBJ2-3; D perhaps matches TRBD2 (6 bases). Germline V gene data show CDR1 as LNHDA and CDR2 as SQIVND (reference sequence). The CDR3 totals 15 residues. Trimming removed 6 bases from V and 0 bases from J, with 13 bases in between. CDR3 protein: CASRWRGSSTDTQYF. The CDR3 DNA reads TGTGCCAGTAGGTGGAGGGGTTCTAGCACAGATACGCAGTATTTT. Full variable domain (remainder filled in from reference TRBV19 and TRBJ2-3): DGGITQSPKYLFRKEGQNVTLSCEQNLNHDAMYWYRQDPGQGLRLIYYSQIVNDFQKGDIAEGYSVSREKKESFPLTVTSAQKNPTAFYLCASRWRGSSTDTQYFGPGTRLTVL.

The J gene is TRBJ2-4, the V gene TRBV10-3; 12 bases agree with TRBD2. V shed 0 bases and J 0 bases; nucleotides not matched to a gene: 9. Germline CDR1 and CDR2: ENHRY and SYGVKD. CDR3 size: 20 residues. The chain's CDR3 is CAISESLLAGGMLAKNIQYF. The CDR3 DNA sequence: TGTGCCATCAGTGAGTCGCTCCTAGCGGGAGGGATGTTAGCCAAAAACATTCAGTACTTC.

The rearrangement joins TRBV9 to TRBJ2-2, with TRBD1 matching 7 bases. The germline gives CDR1 SGDLS, CDR2 YYNGEE. V trimming: 3 bases; J trimming: 0 bases; junction bases outside the gene matches: 5. The CDR3 consists of 16 residues. The CDR3, as DNA: TGTGCCAGCAGCGCAACAGGGGTAGCGAACACCGGGGAGCTGTTTTTT. Its protein is CASSATGVANTGELFF.

This chain links TRBV6-1 with TRBJ1-3; the D gene is possibly TRBD1 (5 bases). V was cut by 2 bases and J by 3 bases, with 11 bases left in between. The CDR3 has 15 amino acids. Germline values: CDR1 MNHNS, CDR2 SASEGT. CDR3 residues: CASSEQGQGGNTIYF. The CDR3 coding sequence is TGTGCCAGCAGTGAACAGGGTCAAGGTGGAAACACCATATATTTT.

This rearrangement joins TRBV11-2 to TRBJ2-7; 9 nucleotides match TRBD1. CDR1 is SGHAT, CDR2 FQNNGV, per germline. The ends lost 2 bases at V and 5 bases at J; junction bases unmatched: 7. The CDR3 extends over 15 amino acids. The CDR3 bases are TGTGCCAGCAGCTTACCGGGACAGGGTACCCACGAGCAGTACTTC. Its protein product is CASSLPGQGTHEQYF.

V usage is TRBV6-6 and J usage is TRBJ1-2, with TRBD1 as a possible D gene (5 bases). This CDR3 is built from 16 residues. The ends were cut back, 0 bases at V and 1 base at J, with 12 bases in the middle. Germline CDR1 is MNHNY and CDR2 is SVGAGI (reference sequence). CDR3 residues: CASSYSSTGDNYGYTF. As DNA, the CDR3 is TGTGCCAGCAGTTACTCGAGTACAGGCGATAACTATGGCTACACCTTC.

Remarks on this clone: Other DNA sequences of this sample code for an identical CDR3. V is TRBV2 and J is TRBJ2-2, with D possibly being TRBD1 (6 bases). From germline, CDR1 is SNHLY and CDR2 FYNNEI. V lost 6 bases to trimming and J lost 3 bases, with 11 bases between them. The CDR3 has 14 amino acids. Here the CDR3 DNA reads TGTGCCAGCAGAGGGGGTGGGGACACCGGGGAGCTGTTTTTT. Translation: CASRGGGDTGELFF.

This chain joins TRBV30 and TRBJ1-1; 8 nucleotides match TRBD1. V dropped 1 base and J dropped 0; count of bases not matched to a gene: 10. The CDR3 is made up of 17 amino acids. From germline, CDR1 is GTSNPN and CDR2 SVGIG (reference sequence). CDR3 in amino acids: CAWSAKGQGALNTEAFF. For the CDR3, the DNA is TGTGCCTGGAGTGCCAAGGGTCAGGGGGCTCTGAACACTGAAGCTTTCTTT.

In this sample, this clone turned up a few times. The chain links TRBV9 to TRBJ2-7; 7 bases are a match to TRBD2. Germline CDR1 is SGDLS and CDR2 is YYNGEE. V trimming: 4 bases; J trimming: 3 bases; junction bases outside the gene matches: 10. The CDR3 has 15 amino acids. Here the CDR3 reads CASSPAPAGSYEQYF. The CDR3 DNA is TGTGCCAGCAGCCCCGCCCCAGCGGGGAGCTACGAGCAGTACTTC.

The gene calls are TRBV5-1 and TRBJ1-1, with D possibly matching TRBD1 (5 bases). Trimming took off 3 bases at V and 1 base at J, with 13 bases between the two ends. Germline assignment: CDR1 SGHRS and CDR2 YFSETQ. This CDR3 comprises 15 residues. The CDR3 DNA sequence: TGCGCCAGCAGCTACTCCCAGGGAGGGAACACTGAAGCTTTCTTT. Translating it yields CASSYSQGGNTEAFF.